This T cell receptor (beta chain) originates from a study of OX40 agonist ivuxolimab in advanced cancers. The CDR3 has 13 residues. V lost 8 bases and J lost 10; bases outside the gene matches: 8. CDR1 is MNHNY and CDR2 is SVGAGI in the germline V gene (reference sequence). Generated by immunoSEQ multiplex PCR, the TCRdb table keeps only in-frame clones and is missing some. The sample includes over 45,000 clones, roughly 88% of them seen just once. Autoimmune disease history or systemic immunosuppression barred patients. The rearrangement uses TRBV6-6 and TRBJ1-6; TRBD1 matches at 7 bases. This clonotype was obtained from an adult with an advanced solid tumor such as melanoma, head and neck, liver or kidney cancer. The material sequenced was CD4+ or CD8+ T cells sorted from blood, taken in a trial of the OX40 agonist ivuxolimab. The CDR3 DNA reads as TGTGCCAGCGGAGACAGGGATTACTCACCCCTCCACTTT. Translation: CASGDRDYSPLHF.